This entry describes one TCR beta chain. Its antigen is unknown. This sample was taken from a study of T cells in localized non-small cell lung cancer. Findings of the study overall: Elevated blood T cell density was associated with longer overall survival. It remains possible that heterogeneity exists, since only one tumor region was sequenced. It was uninvolved adjacent lung that showed the highest T cell clonality, exceeding tumor. Adjacent lung was found to contain a median approximately 50 of the top 100 tumor clones.

Germline trimming cut 3 bases from V and 2 bases from J; bases unmatched to any gene: 1. CDR3 length: 15 residues. Germline V lookup: CDR1 SGHTA, CDR2 FQGNSA. Measured with immunoSEQ multiplex PCR; TCRdb has only the in-frame clones, and not every one. The sample includes about 54,000 clones, approximately 83% of them seen just once. This clonotype originated in an older female donor with stage II squamous cell lung carcinoma. This chain links TRBV7-2 with TRBJ1-5, with 10 positions matching TRBD1. This sample comprised peripheral blood, obtained before any cancer treatment. CDR3 in amino acids: CASSLGTGGNQPQHF. In DNA, the CDR3 is TGTGCCAGCAGCTTGGGGACAGGGGGCAATCAGCCCCAGCATTTT.